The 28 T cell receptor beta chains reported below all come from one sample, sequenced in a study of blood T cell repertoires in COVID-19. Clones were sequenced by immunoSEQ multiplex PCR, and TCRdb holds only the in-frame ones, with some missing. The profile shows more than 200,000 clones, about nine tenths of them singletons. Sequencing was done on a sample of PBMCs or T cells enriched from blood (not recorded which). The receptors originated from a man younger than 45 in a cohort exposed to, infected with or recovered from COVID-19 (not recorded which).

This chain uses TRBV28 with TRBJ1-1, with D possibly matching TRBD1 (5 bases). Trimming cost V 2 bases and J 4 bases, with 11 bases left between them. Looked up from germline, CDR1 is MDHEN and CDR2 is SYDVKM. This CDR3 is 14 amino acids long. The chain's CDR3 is CASSLPRRATEAFF. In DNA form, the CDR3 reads TGTGCCAGCAGTTTACCCCGCAGGGCCACTGAAGCTTTCTTT.

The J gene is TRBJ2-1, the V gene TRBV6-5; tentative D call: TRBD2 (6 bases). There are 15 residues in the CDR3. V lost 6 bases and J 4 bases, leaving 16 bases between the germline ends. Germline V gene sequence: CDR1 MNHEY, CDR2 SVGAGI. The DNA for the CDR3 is TGTGCCAGCAGCCGGGGACTGGGGTCATACAATGAGCAGTTCTTC. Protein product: CASSRGLGSYNEQFF.

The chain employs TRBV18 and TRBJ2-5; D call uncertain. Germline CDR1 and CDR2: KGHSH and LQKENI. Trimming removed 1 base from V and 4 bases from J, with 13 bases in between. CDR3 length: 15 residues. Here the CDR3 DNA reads TGTGCCAGCTCACCACTTCGAGGTGTAGGAGAGACCCAGTACTTC. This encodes CASSPLRGVGETQYF.

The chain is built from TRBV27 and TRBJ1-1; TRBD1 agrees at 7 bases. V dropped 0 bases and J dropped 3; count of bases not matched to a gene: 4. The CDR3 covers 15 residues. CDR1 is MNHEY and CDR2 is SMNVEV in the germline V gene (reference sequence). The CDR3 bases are TGTGCCAGCAGTTTATCGACAGGGACCGACACTGAAGCTTTCTTT. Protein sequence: CASSLSTGTDTEAFF.

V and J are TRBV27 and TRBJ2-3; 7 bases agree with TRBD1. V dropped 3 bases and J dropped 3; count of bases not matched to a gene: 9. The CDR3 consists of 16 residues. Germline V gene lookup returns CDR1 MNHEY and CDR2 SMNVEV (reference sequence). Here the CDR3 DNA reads TGTGCCAGCAGTTTTCAGTTGAGACAGGGAACAGATACGCAGTATTTT. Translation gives CASSFQLRQGTDTQYF.

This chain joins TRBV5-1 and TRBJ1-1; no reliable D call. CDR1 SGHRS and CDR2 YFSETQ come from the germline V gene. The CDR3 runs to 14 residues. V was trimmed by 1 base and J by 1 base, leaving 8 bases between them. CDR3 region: CASSLRTTNTEAFF. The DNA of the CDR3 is TGCGCCAGCAGCTTGCGTACAACGAACACTGAAGCTTTCTTT.

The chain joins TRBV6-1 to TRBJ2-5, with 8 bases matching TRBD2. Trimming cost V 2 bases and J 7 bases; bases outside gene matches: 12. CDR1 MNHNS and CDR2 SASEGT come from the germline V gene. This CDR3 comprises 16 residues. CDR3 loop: CASSEWNSGAFGTQYF. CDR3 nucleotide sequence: TGTGCCAGCAGTGAATGGAATAGCGGGGCCTTTGGGACCCAGTACTTC.

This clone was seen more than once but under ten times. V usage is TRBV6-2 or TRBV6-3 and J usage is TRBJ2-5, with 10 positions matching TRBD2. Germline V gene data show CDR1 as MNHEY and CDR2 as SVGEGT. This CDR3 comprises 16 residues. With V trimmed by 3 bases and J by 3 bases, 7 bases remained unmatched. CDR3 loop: CASSYAHLAGEETQYF. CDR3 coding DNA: TGTGCCAGCAGTTATGCACACCTAGCGGGGGAAGAGACCCAGTACTTC.

The CDR3 DNA reads TGTGCCAGCTCACCAAGGACAGGCAACTCTGGGGCCAACGTCCTGACTTTC. It translates to CASSPRTGNSGANVLTF. The rearrangement links TRBV18 to TRBJ2-6, with TRBD1 matching over 7 bases. The CDR3 extends over 17 amino acids. Per germline, CDR1 KGHSH and CDR2 LQKENI. The J segment lost 0 bases and the V segment lost 2 bases, leaving 4 bases of the junction unmatched.

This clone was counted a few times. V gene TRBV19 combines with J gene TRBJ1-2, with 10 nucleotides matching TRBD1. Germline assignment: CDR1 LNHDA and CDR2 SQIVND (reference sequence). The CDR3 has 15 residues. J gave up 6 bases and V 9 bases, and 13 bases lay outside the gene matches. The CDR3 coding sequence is TGTGCCAGCTTAGCCCGGGACAGGGGCCTGGATGGCTACACCTTC. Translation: CASLARDRGLDGYTF.

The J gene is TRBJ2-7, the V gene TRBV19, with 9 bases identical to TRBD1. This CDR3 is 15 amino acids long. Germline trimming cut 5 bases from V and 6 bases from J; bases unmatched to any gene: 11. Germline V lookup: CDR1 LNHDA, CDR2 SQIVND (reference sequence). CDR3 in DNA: TGTGCCAGTAGTCCTACCGGGACAGGGTTTTCCGAGCAGTACTTC. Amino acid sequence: CASSPTGTGFSEQYF.

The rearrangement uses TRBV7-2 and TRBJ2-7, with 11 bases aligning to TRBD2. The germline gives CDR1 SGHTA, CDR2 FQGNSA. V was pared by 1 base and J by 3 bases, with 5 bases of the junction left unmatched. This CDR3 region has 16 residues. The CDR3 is CASSLEPSGGHYEQYF. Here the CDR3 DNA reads TGTGCCAGCAGCTTAGAGCCTAGCGGGGGGCACTACGAGCAGTACTTC.

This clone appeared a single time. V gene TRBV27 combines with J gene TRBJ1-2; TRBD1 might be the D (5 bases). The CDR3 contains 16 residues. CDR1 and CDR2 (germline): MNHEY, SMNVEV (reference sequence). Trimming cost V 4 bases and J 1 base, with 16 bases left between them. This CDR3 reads CASSSGSGRDNYGYTF. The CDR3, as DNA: TGTGCCAGCAGTTCCGGGTCGGGCAGGGATAACTATGGCTACACCTTC.

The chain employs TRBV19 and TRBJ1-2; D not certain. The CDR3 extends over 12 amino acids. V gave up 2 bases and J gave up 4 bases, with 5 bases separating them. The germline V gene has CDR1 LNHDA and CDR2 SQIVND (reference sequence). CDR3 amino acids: CASSITAYGYTF. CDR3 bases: TGTGCCAGTAGTATAACAGCCTATGGCTACACCTTC.

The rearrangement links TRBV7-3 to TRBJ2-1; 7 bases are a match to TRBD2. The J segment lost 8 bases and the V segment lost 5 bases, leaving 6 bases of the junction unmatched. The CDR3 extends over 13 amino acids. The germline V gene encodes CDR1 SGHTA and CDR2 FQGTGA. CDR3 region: CASSPFTSDEQFF. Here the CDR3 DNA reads TGTGCCAGCAGCCCATTCACTAGCGATGAGCAGTTCTTC.

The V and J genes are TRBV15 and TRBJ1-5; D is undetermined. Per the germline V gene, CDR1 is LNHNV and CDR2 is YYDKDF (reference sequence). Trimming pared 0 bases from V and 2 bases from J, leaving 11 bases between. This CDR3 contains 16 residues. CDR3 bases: TGTGCCACCAGCAGAGATCCTAATGGAGGCAATCAGCCCCAGCATTTT. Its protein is CATSRDPNGGNQPQHF.

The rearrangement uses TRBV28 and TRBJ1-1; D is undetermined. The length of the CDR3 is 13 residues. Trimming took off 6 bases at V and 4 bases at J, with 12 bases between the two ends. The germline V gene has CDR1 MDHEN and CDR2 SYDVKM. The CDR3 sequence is CASRASSGTEAFF. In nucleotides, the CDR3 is TGTGCCAGCAGGGCCAGCAGCGGCACTGAAGCTTTCTTT.

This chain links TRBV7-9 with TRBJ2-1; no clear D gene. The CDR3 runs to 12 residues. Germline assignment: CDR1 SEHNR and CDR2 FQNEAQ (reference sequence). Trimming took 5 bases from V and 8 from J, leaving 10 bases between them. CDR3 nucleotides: TGTGCCAGCAGCACTACCCTCGATGAGCAGTTCTTC. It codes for CASSTTLDEQFF.

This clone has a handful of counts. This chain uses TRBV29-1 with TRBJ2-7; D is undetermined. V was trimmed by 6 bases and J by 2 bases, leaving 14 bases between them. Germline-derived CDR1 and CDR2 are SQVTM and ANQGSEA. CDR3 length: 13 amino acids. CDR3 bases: TGCAGCGTCTTGGTGGGCAGGACCTACGAGCAGTACTTC. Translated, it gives CSVLVGRTYEQYF.

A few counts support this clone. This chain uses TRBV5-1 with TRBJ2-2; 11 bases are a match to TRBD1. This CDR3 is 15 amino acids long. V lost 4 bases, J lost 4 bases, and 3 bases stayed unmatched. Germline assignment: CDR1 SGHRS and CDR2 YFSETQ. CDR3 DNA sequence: TGCGCCAGCAGCCGCGGGACAGGGGGCACCGGGGAGCTGTTTTTT. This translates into CASSRGTGGTGELFF.

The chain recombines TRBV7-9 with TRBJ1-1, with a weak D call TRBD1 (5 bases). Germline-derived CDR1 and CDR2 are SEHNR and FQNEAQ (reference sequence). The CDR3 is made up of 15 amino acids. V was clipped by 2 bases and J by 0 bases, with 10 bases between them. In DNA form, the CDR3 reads TGTGCCAGCAGCTTATGGGGCAACATGAACACTGAAGCTTTCTTT. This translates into CASSLWGNMNTEAFF.

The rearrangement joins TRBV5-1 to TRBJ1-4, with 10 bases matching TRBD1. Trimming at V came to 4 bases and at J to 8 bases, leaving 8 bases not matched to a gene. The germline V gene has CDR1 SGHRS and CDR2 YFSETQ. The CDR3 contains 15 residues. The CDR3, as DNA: TGCGCCAGCAGCCGCGCCTCGACAGGGGGCGAAAAACTGTTTTTT. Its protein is CASSRASTGGEKLFF.

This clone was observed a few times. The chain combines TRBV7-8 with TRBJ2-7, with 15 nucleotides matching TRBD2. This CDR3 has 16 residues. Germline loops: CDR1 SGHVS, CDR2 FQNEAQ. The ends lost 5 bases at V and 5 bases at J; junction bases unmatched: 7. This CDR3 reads CASSLGTSGRYNEQYF. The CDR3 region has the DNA TGTGCCAGCAGCCTCGGGACTAGCGGGAGGTATAACGAGCAGTACTTC.

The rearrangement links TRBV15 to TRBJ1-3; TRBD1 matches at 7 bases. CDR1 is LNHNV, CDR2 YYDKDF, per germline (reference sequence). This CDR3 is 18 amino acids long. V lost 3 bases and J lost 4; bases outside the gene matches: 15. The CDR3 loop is CATSREKTGLRTGNTIYF. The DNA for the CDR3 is TGTGCCACCAGCAGGGAAAAGACAGGGCTAAGAACGGGAAACACCATATATTTT.

CDR3: CASSLRDGYGYTF. The CDR3, as DNA: TGTGCCAGCAGCTTGCGGGATGGCTATGGCTACACCTTC. The V and J genes are TRBV5-5 and TRBJ1-2; D unresolved. The CDR3 extends over 13 amino acids. Looked up from germline, CDR1 is SGHKS and CDR2 is YYEKEE (reference sequence). Trimming removed 1 base from V and 4 bases from J, with 8 bases in between.

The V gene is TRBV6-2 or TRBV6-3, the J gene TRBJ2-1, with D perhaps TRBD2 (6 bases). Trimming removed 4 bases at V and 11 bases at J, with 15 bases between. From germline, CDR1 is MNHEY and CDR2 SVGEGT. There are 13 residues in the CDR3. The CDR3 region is CASSSSGSPKQFF. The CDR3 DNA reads TGTGCCAGCAGTTCCTCCGGGAGCCCCAAGCAGTTCTTC.

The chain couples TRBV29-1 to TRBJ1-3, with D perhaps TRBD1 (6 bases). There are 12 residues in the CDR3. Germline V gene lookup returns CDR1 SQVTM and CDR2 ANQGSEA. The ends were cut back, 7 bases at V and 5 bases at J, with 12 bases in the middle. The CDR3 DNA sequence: TGCAGCGCCGGACAGTCGAGAAACACCATATATTTT. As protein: CSAGQSRNTIYF.

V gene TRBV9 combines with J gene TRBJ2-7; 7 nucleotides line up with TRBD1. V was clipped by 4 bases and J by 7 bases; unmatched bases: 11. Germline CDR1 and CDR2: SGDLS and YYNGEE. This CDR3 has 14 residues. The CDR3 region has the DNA TGTGCCAGCAGCCCAAGGGACAGCCCGAGGGAGCAGTACTTC. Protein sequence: CASSPRDSPREQYF.